Detailed here is one T cell receptor beta chain. One end of the junction is discordant with germline, which a read error may explain. Amplification of TCR beta CDR3 regions was performed using RNA transcripts as template. First-round RT-PCR of the TCR CDR3 relied on the HTBI primer set. From the multiplex PCR reads, TCRdb called clonotypes with MiXCR, one entry per CDR3 protein. The sample carries about 530,000 distinct CDR3 sequences, about 15% recorded once. The data were taken from a study of T cells in Graves' hyperthyroidism and ophthalmopathy. Overall study: Initial diagnosis, before any treatment, was when peripheral blood was collected.

This CDR3 comprises 14 residues. In germline, CDR1 is SQVTM, CDR2 ANQGSEA. The sequence was collected from a young woman with Graves' ophthalmopathy. This sequence joins TRBV29-1 and TRBJ2-3, with 9 bases that match TRBD2. Specimen: blood. The CDR3 here is CGVESRLAVNTQYF. CDR3 DNA: TGCGGCGTTGAGAGTCGACTAGCGGTTAATACGCAGTATTTT.